The T cell receptor (beta chain) under discussion was sequenced for a study of human T cells and chemical hapten exposure. Looking at the study overall: The variation in per-sample TCR yields arose mainly from small differences in pooled library volumes.

Extraction of total RNA was performed on unfractionated whole blood. Individual cDNA molecules (in the library) carried attached unique molecular identifiers. Original handling: Across samples, TCR counts had a median of roughly 91,000 and ranged from about 23,224 to 700,000. Each CDR3 protein gets one entry after TCRdb re-called the 5' RACE reads with MiXCR. None of the V and J calls come from the authors' own analysis; TCRdb made them. The sample shows around 82,000 distinct CDR3 sequences, about 8% of them seen only once. This clonotype was observed at least ten times. Its target is not known. Per the germline V gene, CDR1 is LGHNA and CDR2 is YSLEER. Trimming shortened V by 0 bases and J by 0 bases, and 12 bases separated the two germline ends. The CDR3 consists of 17 residues. Overall study results and limits: Once DPC sensitization occurred, TCRs above 1 in 1000 frequency showed no change.

This receptor was taken from a male donor in good health. This chain joins TRBV4-3 and TRBJ1-5, with D unclear. The chain's CDR3 is CASSQDIPRPSNQPQHF. The CDR3 DNA sequence: TGCGCCAGCAGCCAAGATATCCCCAGGCCTAGCAATCAGCCCCAGCATTTT.